The 2 T cell receptor beta chains listed next were all sequenced from one sample in a study of T cell responses to AZD1222 COVID-19 vaccine. The method was immunoSEQ multiplex PCR; TCRdb's version includes in-frame clones alone and lacks a portion of them. The sample gives 150,000 or so clones, around 90% of which show up once; under 1.2% is in the top ten. The source material was peripheral blood, sampled 28 days after the second AZD1222 dose. The receptors originated from an adult who received the AZD1222 COVID-19 vaccine.

The chain couples TRBV5-1 to TRBJ1-1; 7 nucleotides align to TRBD1. Looked up from germline, CDR1 is SGHRS and CDR2 is YFSETQ. Losses at the gene ends were 4 bases for V and 0 bases for J; bases not matched to a gene: 9. This CDR3 is built from 16 residues. CDR3: CASSPGQNFLNTEAFF. In DNA, the CDR3 is TGCGCCAGCAGCCCGGGACAGAACTTTTTGAACACTGAAGCTTTCTTT.

The chain employs TRBV5-1 and TRBJ2-5; D might be TRBD1 or TRBD2, each matching 5 bases. Looked up from germline, CDR1 is SGHRS and CDR2 is YFSETQ. V was trimmed by 5 bases and J by 5 bases, leaving 22 bases between them. The CDR3 consists of 16 residues. Here the CDR3 DNA reads TGCGCCAGCAGGAAAAATAGAGGGGCGGATTGGGAGACCCAGTACTTC. The encoded protein is CASRKNRGADWETQYF.